Below, 26 T cell receptor beta chains from the same sample are listed, as sequenced in a study of PD-1 blockade in classical Hodgkin lymphoma. Assay: immunoSEQ multiplex PCR; the TCRdb copy retains only in-frame clones and omits some. The sample yields roughly 34,000 clones, over 65% seen once. All trial patients relapsed after autologous stem cell transplantation. This material consisted of peripheral blood mononuclear cells (PBMCs), taken before the second cycle of nivolumab. These receptors all stem from a human donor with classical Hodgkin lymphoma.

This sequence joins TRBV19 and TRBJ1-4, with D unresolved. The V end lost 5 bases, the J end lost 8 bases, and 18 bases lay between the germline ends. The CDR3 sequence is 15 residues long. CDR1 LNHDA and CDR2 SQIVND come from the germline V gene (reference sequence). DNA for the CDR3: TGTGCCAGTAGTCCGATATCTTTGAAGAGGGAAAAACTGTTTTTT. It specifies CASSPISLKREKLFF.

The V and J genes are TRBV10-3 and TRBJ1-1, with D possibly TRBD1 on 5 matching bases. The CDR3 sequence is 13 residues long. Germline CDR1 is ENHRY and CDR2 is SYGVKD. Trimming took 7 bases from V and 3 from J, leaving 12 bases between them. The CDR3 nucleotides read TGTGCCATCAACCCGGGAGGGGACACTGAAGCTTTCTTT. Its translation: CAINPGGDTEAFF.

The chain recombines TRBV19 with TRBJ1-4; perhaps TRBD1 as D (5 bases). The CDR3 covers 13 residues. Germline values: CDR1 LNHDA, CDR2 SQIVND (reference sequence). Deletions cut 4 bases from V and 7 bases from J, with 10 bases between. In nucleotides, the CDR3 is TGTGCCAGTAGTACAGGGTACGGTGAAAAACTGTTTTTT. The encoded protein is CASSTGYGEKLFF.

This sequence joins TRBV7-8 and TRBJ2-1, with 8 bases identical to TRBD2. The junction had 3 bases not matched to a gene; V was cut back by 4 bases and J by 10 bases. The germline gives CDR1 SGHVS, CDR2 FQNEAQ. The CDR3 has 12 amino acids. CDR3 coding DNA: TGTGCCAGCAGCTGGATAGCGGGGGAGCAGTTCTTC. This gives the protein CASSWIAGEQFF.

The CDR3: CASSQGVGYLEAFF. CDR3 DNA: TGTGCCAGCAGCCAGGGGGTGGGGTACCTTGAAGCTTTCTTT. The gene calls are TRBV4-2 and TRBJ1-1; possible D gene TRBD1, 5 bases. The V and J ends lost 3 bases and 7 bases respectively, with 15 bases between them. Germline V gene lookup returns CDR1 LGHNA and CDR2 YNFKEQ. The CDR3 covers 14 residues.

The chain joins TRBV14 to TRBJ2-7, with D unresolved. CDR3 size: 12 residues. Germline lookup yields CDR1 SGHDN and CDR2 FVKESK. V was clipped by 8 bases and J by 2 bases, with 10 bases between them. This CDR3 is CASGFSPYEQYF. The CDR3 region has the DNA TGTGCCAGCGGGTTTTCGCCCTACGAGCAGTACTTC.

The chain combines TRBV7-2 with TRBJ2-3, with D uncertain. V was cut by 1 base and J by 7 bases, with 15 bases left in between. The CDR3 extends over 15 amino acids. The germline gives CDR1 SGHTA, CDR2 FQGNSA. The CDR3 here is CASSLEVRPMNTQYF. As DNA, the CDR3 is TGTGCCAGCAGCTTAGAAGTCAGGCCCATGAATACGCAGTATTTT. The full variable domain, its missing parts supplied by reference TRBV7-2 and TRBJ2-3, is GAGVSQSPSNKVTEKGKDVELRCDPISGHTALYWYRQSLGQGLEFLIYFQGNSAPDKSGLPSDRFSAERTGGSVSTLTIQRTQQEDSAVYLCASSLEVRPMNTQYFGPGTRLTVL.

V usage is TRBV4-1 and J usage is TRBJ2-3, with 8 bases identical to TRBD2. J gave up 6 bases and V 1 base, and 6 bases lay outside the gene matches. Germline CDR1 reads MGHRA; CDR2 reads YSYEKL. CDR3 length equals 15 residues. CDR3 nucleotide sequence: TGCGCCAGCAGCCAAGCATGGGCGGGGGGTGATACGCAGTATTTT. Residues: CASSQAWAGGDTQYF.

The V gene is TRBV2, the J gene TRBJ2-3; D is unresolved. The germline V and J ends were trimmed by 6 bases and 0 bases, with 13 bases remaining between them. The CDR3 extends over 15 amino acids. The V gene's germline CDR1 is SNHLY and CDR2 FYNNEI. CDR3 sequence (DNA): TGTGCCAGCAGGGCTAGACTGGAGAGCACAGATACGCAGTATTTT. Protein sequence: CASRARLESTDTQYF. Full variable domain (remainder filled in from reference TRBV2 and TRBJ2-3): EPEVTQTPSHQVTQMGQEVILRCVPISNHLYFYWYRQILGQKVEFLVSFYNNEISEKSEIFDDQFSVERPDGSNFTLKIRSTKLEDSAMYFCASRARLESTDTQYFGPGTRLTVL.

This chain connects TRBV15 to TRBJ2-2; D is possibly TRBD1 or TRBD2 (5 bases each). The germline V and J ends were trimmed by 1 base and 4 bases, with 16 bases remaining between them. The CDR3 is 17 residues long. CDR1 LNHNV and CDR2 YYDKDF come from the germline V gene (reference sequence). This chain's CDR3 is CATSRATLGDLTGELFF. DNA for the CDR3: TGTGCCACCAGCAGAGCTACCCTGGGGGACCTCACCGGGGAGCTGTTTTTT.

The rearrangement uses TRBV5-6 and TRBJ2-2, with 8 bases aligning to TRBD2. Unmatched junction bases numbered 7, after V lost 1 base and J lost 5 bases. The germline CDR1 and CDR2 sequences are SGHDT and YYEEEE. CDR3 length equals 16 residues. The CDR3 sequence is CASSLNGGADTGELFF. In nucleotides, the CDR3 is TGTGCCAGCAGCTTGAACGGGGGGGCCGATACCGGGGAGCTGTTTTTT. Full variable domain (rest looked up from reference TRBV5-6 and TRBJ2-2): DAGVTQSPTHLIKTRGQQVTLRCSPKSGHDTVSWYQQALGQGPQFIFQYYEEEERQRGNFPDRFSGHQFPNYSSELNVNALLLGDSALYLCASSLNGGADTGELFFGEGSRLTVL.

This clone has a single count. The gene calls are TRBV6-1 and TRBJ1-2; perhaps TRBD1 as D (6 bases). CDR3 length: 16 residues. V gave up 2 bases and J gave up 4 bases, with 17 bases separating them. The germline V gene has CDR1 MNHNS and CDR2 SASEGT. The CDR3 bases are TGTGCCAGCAGTGAATTGGCAGGGGATTCCCTCTATGGCTACACCTTC. This encodes CASSELAGDSLYGYTF.

The chain employs TRBV19 and TRBJ2-3; TRBD2 matches 8 bases. V trimming: 5 bases; J trimming: 9 bases; junction bases outside the gene matches: 10. Germline loops: CDR1 LNHDA, CDR2 SQIVND (reference sequence). The CDR3 length is 14 residues. In DNA form, the CDR3 reads TGTGCCAGTAGTGGCGGGGGGCATGGGAGCACGCAGTATTTT. Translation: CASSGGGHGSTQYF.

In this sample, this clone turned up once. The chain uses TRBV6-5 and TRBJ1-5; possible D gene TRBD1, 6 bases. CDR3 length equals 12 residues. CDR1 and CDR2 (germline): MNHEY, SVGAGI. V was clipped by 5 bases and J by 8 bases, with 10 bases between them. CDR3 amino acids: CASSEPGEPQHF. The DNA for the CDR3 is TGTGCCAGCAGTGAACCAGGGGAGCCCCAGCATTTT.

This clone came up a few times. The rearrangement joins TRBV5-1 to TRBJ2-5, with D perhaps given as TRBD1 or TRBD2 (5 bases each). This CDR3 comprises 14 residues. Germline CDR1 reads SGHRS; CDR2 reads YFSETQ. V was cut by 1 base and J by 5 bases, with 12 bases left in between. The CDR3 loop is CASSLSLEGETQYF. In DNA form, the CDR3 reads TGCGCCAGCAGCTTGAGCCTCGAGGGGGAGACCCAGTACTTC.

The rearrangement links TRBV5-4 to TRBJ2-1, with D perhaps matching TRBD1 or TRBD2 (5 bases each). The CDR3 has 18 amino acids. In germline, CDR1 is SGHNT, CDR2 YYREEE (reference sequence). V gave up 4 bases and J gave up 4 bases, with 24 bases separating them. In DNA, the CDR3 is TGTGCCAGCAGCCTGGGGAGCCCGGGACCCGGTGGATACAATGAGCAGTTCTTC. Translating gives CASSLGSPGPGGYNEQFF.

The table lists this clone with a few counts. V is TRBV29-1 and J is TRBJ1-5; D is unresolved. Looked up from germline, CDR1 is SQVTM and CDR2 is ANQGSEA. V was clipped by 6 bases and J by 4 bases, with 13 bases between them. The CDR3 runs 13 residues. CDR3 loop: CSVGRDGNQPQHF. CDR3 in DNA: TGCAGCGTCGGACGAGATGGGAATCAGCCCCAGCATTTT.

This chain uses TRBV9 with TRBJ2-7; 9 bases agree with TRBD1. This CDR3 is 13 amino acids long. Looked up from germline, CDR1 is SGDLS and CDR2 is YYNGEE. The junction had 5 bases not matched to a gene; V was cut back by 6 bases and J by 4 bases. The CDR3 DNA sequence: TGTGCCAGCACGGGGACAGGGCCTTACGAGCAGTACTTC. As protein: CASTGTGPYEQYF.

V gene TRBV9 combines with J gene TRBJ2-2; 15 nucleotides line up with TRBD2. J gave up 5 bases and V 3 bases, and 5 bases lay outside the gene matches. The germline V gene has CDR1 SGDLS and CDR2 YYNGEE. The CDR3 spans 17 residues. CDR3 bases: TGTGCCAGCAGCGGGACTAGCGGGGGGGTGAGGACCGGGGAGCTGTTTTTT. As protein: CASSGTSGGVRTGELFF.

This clone was seen more than once but under ten times. The chain couples TRBV29-1 to TRBJ2-5; possibly TRBD1 for D (5 bases). The CDR3 contains 13 residues. The germline gives CDR1 SQVTM, CDR2 ANQGSEA. V was shortened by 7 bases and J by 1 base, with 13 bases between the two germline ends. CDR3 region: CSASRGAQETQYF. For the CDR3, the DNA is TGCAGCGCCTCTCGTGGGGCCCAAGAGACCCAGTACTTC.

The chain has TRBV9 and TRBJ1-6; D gene uncertain. Trimming removed 6 bases at V and 0 bases at J, with 10 bases between. Germline V gene data show CDR1 as SGDLS and CDR2 as YYNGEE. This CDR3 spans 15 amino acids. CDR3 region: CASNNEASYNSPLHF. The CDR3 DNA reads as TGTGCCAGCAACAACGAGGCCTCCTATAATTCACCCCTCCACTTT. The full variable domain, completed using reference TRBV9 and TRBJ1-6, is DSGVTQTPKHLITATGQRVTLRCSPRSGDLSVYWYQQSLDQGLQFLIQYYNGEERAKGNILERFSAQQFPDLHSELNLSSLELGDSALYFCASNNEASYNSPLHFGNGTRLTVT.

This sequence joins TRBV19 and TRBJ2-7; the D is unclear. The germline V and J ends were trimmed by 2 bases and 2 bases, with 10 bases remaining between them. There are 14 residues in the CDR3. Germline V gene sequence: CDR1 LNHDA, CDR2 SQIVND (reference sequence). The CDR3 coding sequence is TGTGCCAGTAGTATAACTCTAGTTACCTACGAGCAGTACTTC. Translation gives CASSITLVTYEQYF.

This chain connects TRBV29-1 to TRBJ1-5; unclear D gene. With 6 bases removed from V and 9 bases from J, the gap between germline ends came to 15 bases. CDR1 SQVTM and CDR2 ANQGSEA come from the germline V gene. The CDR3 sequence is 12 residues long. This CDR3 is CSVTPNDGPQHF. The CDR3 coding sequence is TGCAGCGTGACCCCAAACGATGGGCCCCAGCATTTT.

The chain uses TRBV19 and TRBJ2-7, with 12 bases fitting TRBD1. The CDR3 spans 16 residues. Germline V gene sequence: CDR1 LNHDA, CDR2 SQIVND (reference sequence). V lost 4 bases to trimming and J lost 1 base; unmatched junction nucleotides: 5. This CDR3 is CASSKGTGGYSYEQYF. CDR3 sequence (DNA): TGTGCCAGTAGTAAGGGGACAGGGGGCTATTCCTACGAGCAGTACTTC.

This clone came up once. This chain joins TRBV11-1 and TRBJ2-7, with D perhaps matching TRBD2 (6 bases). Germline V CDR1 and CDR2: SGHAT, FQDESV (reference sequence). Trimming pared 5 bases from V and 6 bases from J, leaving 17 bases between. The CDR3 runs 14 residues. The CDR3 reads CASSPSNLGGEQYF. The CDR3 DNA follows: TGTGCCAGCAGCCCGTCGAATTTGGGGGGCGAGCAGTACTTC.

The chain uses TRBV18 and TRBJ1-1; weak D call: TRBD1 (6 bases). Trimming stripped 8 bases from V and 2 bases from J, with 12 bases between. The CDR3 runs to 13 residues. The germline gives CDR1 KGHSH, CDR2 LQKENI. This CDR3 reads CASLGHHNTEAFF. The CDR3 DNA reads TGTGCCAGCCTGGGACACCACAACACTGAAGCTTTCTTT.